This entry lists 12 T cell receptor beta chains sequenced from one sample in a study of blood T cell repertoires in COVID-19. Produced via immunoSEQ multiplex PCR; TCRdb's table is partial and in-frame only. The sample holds more than 65,000 clones, approximately 90% seen once. Sample: peripheral blood. Every receptor here comes from a human donor in a cohort sampled during active COVID-19.

The chain carries TRBV2 and TRBJ1-1, with 7 bases matching TRBD1. Germline CDR1 SNHLY, CDR2 FYNNEI. After removal of 3 bases from V and 10 bases from J, the junction contained 8 bases not matched to a gene. This CDR3 spans 13 amino acids. The CDR3 nucleotides read TGTGCCAGCAGTGAGACAGGGACGGTAGTAGCTTTCTTT. Protein: CASSETGTVVAFF.

The chain recombines TRBV11-2 with TRBJ1-2; possible D gene TRBD1, 5 bases. Germline V gene data show CDR1 as SGHAT and CDR2 as FQNNGV. Trimming removed 1 base from V and 4 bases from J, with 10 bases in between. There are 14 residues in the CDR3. Here the CDR3 reads CASSLGQGIYGYTF. The CDR3 bases are TGTGCCAGCAGCTTAGGCCAGGGAATCTATGGCTACACCTTC.

The chain has TRBV24-1 and TRBJ1-2; 8 bases map to TRBD1. The junction had 13 bases not matched to a gene; V was cut back by 1 base and J by 1 base. This CDR3 is built from 19 residues. Germline lookup yields CDR1 KGHDR and CDR2 SFDVKD. The CDR3 here is CATSDFGQGKNPNNYGYTF. CDR3 DNA sequence: TGTGCCACCAGTGATTTCGGACAGGGAAAAAACCCCAATAACTATGGCTACACCTTC.

The chain couples TRBV7-9 to TRBJ2-7; weak D call: TRBD1 (5 bases). Germline-derived CDR1 and CDR2 are SEHNR and FQNEAQ (reference sequence). The germline V and J ends were trimmed by 5 bases and 3 bases, with 14 bases remaining between them. CDR3 length: 14 amino acids. CDR3 sequence reads: CASSPATGVYEQYF. CDR3 nucleotide sequence: TGTGCCAGCAGCCCCGCCACAGGCGTCTACGAGCAGTACTTC.

V is TRBV5-4 and J is TRBJ2-7, with no clear D. The V gene's germline CDR1 is SGHNT and CDR2 YYREEE (reference sequence). This CDR3 has 13 residues. V lost 1 base, J lost 2 bases, and 7 bases lay in between. As DNA, the CDR3 is TGTGCCAGCAGCTTGCCAGATACCTACGAGCAGTACTTC. Translated: CASSLPDTYEQYF. The variable domain in full, completed from reference TRBV5-4 and TRBJ2-7, reads ETGVTQSPTHLIKTRGQQVTLRCSSQSGHNTVSWYQQALGQGPQFIFQYYREEENGRGNFPPRFSGLQFPNYSSELNVNALELDDSALYLCASSLPDTYEQYFGPGTRLTVT.

The chain couples TRBV4-1 to TRBJ2-7; 8 bases fit TRBD1. Germline trimming cut 6 bases from V and 4 bases from J; bases unmatched to any gene: 11. The CDR3 is 15 residues long. In germline, CDR1 is MGHRA, CDR2 YSYEKL. The CDR3 loop is CASSLGTGDRYEQYF. In DNA, the CDR3 is TGCGCCAGCAGTCTGGGGACAGGCGATAGGTACGAGCAGTACTTC.

The V gene is TRBV5-5, the J gene TRBJ1-6; D unresolved. The CDR3 sequence is 14 residues long. Germline V gives CDR1 SGHKS, CDR2 YYEKEE (reference sequence). Trimming took off 0 bases at V and 3 bases at J, with 4 bases between the two ends. CDR3 loop: CASSLDSYNSPLHF. The CDR3 nucleotides read TGTGCCAGCAGCTTGGACAGCTATAATTCACCCCTCCACTTT.

The genes are TRBV18 and TRBJ2-5; perhaps TRBD1 as D (6 bases). V lost 6 bases and J lost 2, with 13 bases in between. The CDR3 runs to 14 residues. Looked up from germline, CDR1 is KGHSH and CDR2 is LQKENI. The CDR3 DNA is TGTGCCAGCTCCCGACAGGACCTACAAGAGACCCAGTACTTC. Protein sequence: CASSRQDLQETQYF.

This CDR3 is CASSLTQGRKGNEQFF. The CDR3 DNA reads as TGTGCCAGCAGCTTAACGCAGGGAAGAAAAGGCAATGAGCAGTTCTTC. The chain links TRBV7-9 to TRBJ2-1, with a possible D match to TRBD1 (5 bases). The CDR3 consists of 16 residues. Germline assignment: CDR1 SEHNR and CDR2 FQNEAQ (reference sequence). Trimming removed 2 bases at V and 6 bases at J, with 17 bases between.

The chain couples TRBV6-5 to TRBJ2-7; D is perhaps TRBD2 (6 bases). CDR1 is MNHEY, CDR2 SVGAGI, per germline. This CDR3 region has 15 residues. The germline V and J ends were trimmed by 9 bases and 0 bases, with 18 bases remaining between them. In DNA, the CDR3 is TGTGCCAGTTTCGATAGCGGAGGATCCTCCTACGAGCAGTACTTC. Its translation is CASFDSGGSSYEQYF.

The V call is TRBV19, the J call TRBJ2-7; the D is unclear. The CDR3 extends over 13 amino acids. Per the germline V gene, CDR1 is LNHDA and CDR2 is SQIVND (reference sequence). Trimming pared 3 bases from V and 4 bases from J, leaving 10 bases between. Here the CDR3 DNA reads TGTGCCAGTAGTATCGCGGTAGGTTACGAGCAGTACTTC. Translating it yields CASSIAVGYEQYF.

V usage is TRBV30 and J usage is TRBJ2-7, with 10 nucleotides matching TRBD1. V dropped 5 bases and J dropped 3; count of bases not matched to a gene: 4. The CDR3 is 13 amino acids. In germline, CDR1 is GTSNPN, CDR2 SVGIG (reference sequence). The CDR3 DNA follows: TGTGCCTGGGGGGACAGGGGAGACTACGAGCAGTACTTC. Protein product: CAWGDRGDYEQYF.